Below, 28 T cell receptor beta chains from the same sample are listed, as sequenced in a study of blood T cell repertoires in COVID-19. Clones were read by immunoSEQ multiplex PCR, and TCRdb kept only the in-frame ones, dropping some. The repertoire includes fewer than 500,000 clones, 88% of them detected once, and 0.97% sits in the top ten. The sequenced material came from PBMCs or T cells enriched from blood (not recorded which). These receptors originate from a woman aged 25 to 39 with acute COVID-19.

This clone was observed a few times. This chain uses TRBV19 with TRBJ1-5; TRBD1 agrees at 10 bases. Trimming at V came to 1 base and at J to 4 bases, leaving 1 base not matched to a gene. The CDR3 sequence is 15 residues long. In germline, CDR1 is LNHDA, CDR2 SQIVND (reference sequence). CDR3 residues: CASSIGGQGNQPQHF. CDR3 sequence (DNA): TGTGCCAGTAGTATAGGGGGACAGGGGAATCAGCCCCAGCATTTT.

V is TRBV3-1 (or the pseudogene TRBV3-2) and J is TRBJ2-3; the D is unclear. V was cut by 4 bases and J by 5 bases, with 16 bases left in between. The V gene's germline CDR1 is LGHDT and CDR2 YNNKEL (reference sequence). This CDR3 is 15 amino acids long. The DNA for the CDR3 is TGTGCCAGCAGCCCCTCCCCGAAGAGCGTAGATACGCAGTATTTT. Its translation is CASSPSPKSVDTQYF.

This clone turned up a few times. The CDR3 DNA sequence: TGTGCCAGCAGCCTCAGGGACTCTGGAAACACCATATATTTT. Its translation: CASSLRDSGNTIYF. The V gene is TRBV7-9, the J gene TRBJ1-3; D possibly corresponds to TRBD1 (5 bases). The CDR3 consists of 14 residues. The germline gives CDR1 SEHNR, CDR2 FQNEAQ (reference sequence). Trimming removed 5 bases from V and 0 bases from J, with 8 bases in between.

The chain joins TRBV5-4 to TRBJ2-5; 8 bases fit TRBD2. CDR1 and CDR2 from the germline V gene are SGHNT and YYREEE (reference sequence). Trimming cost V 2 bases and J 5 bases; bases outside gene matches: 5. The CDR3 contains 14 residues. The CDR3 is CASSFDLAGETQYF. For the CDR3, the DNA is TGTGCCAGCAGCTTCGACCTAGCGGGCGAGACCCAGTACTTC.

The gene calls are TRBV2 and TRBJ1-1, with a weak D call TRBD1 (6 bases). The CDR3 has 13 amino acids. The ends were cut back, 5 bases at V and 4 bases at J, with 11 bases in the middle. Germline values: CDR1 SNHLY, CDR2 FYNNEI. The CDR3 bases are TGTGCCAGCAGTTTTACAGGGATCACTGAAGCTTTCTTT. Protein product: CASSFTGITEAFF.

The rearrangement uses TRBV6-5 and TRBJ1-1; the match to TRBD1 covers 9 bases. Losses at the gene ends were 6 bases for V and 3 bases for J; bases not matched to a gene: 2. The CDR3 length is 13 residues. CDR1 MNHEY and CDR2 SVGAGI come from the germline V gene. The CDR3 sequence: CASRQGADTEAFF. The CDR3 bases are TGTGCCAGCAGACAGGGGGCAGACACTGAAGCTTTCTTT.

This clone was counted once. The rearrangement joins TRBV11-1 to TRBJ1-1, with no clear D. CDR1 SGHAT and CDR2 FQDESV come from the germline V gene (reference sequence). The length of the CDR3 is 14 residues. Trimming took 5 bases from V and 0 from J, leaving 10 bases between them. The CDR3 region is CASSIGSMNTEAFF. DNA of the CDR3: TGTGCCAGCAGCATCGGGTCCATGAACACTGAAGCTTTCTTT.

The rearrangement uses TRBV10-1 and TRBJ2-3; D might be TRBD1 (6 bases). Trimming stripped 6 bases from V and 2 bases from J, with 15 bases between. The CDR3 contains 15 residues. CDR1 WNHNN and CDR2 SYGVQD come from the germline V gene (reference sequence). CDR3 in amino acids: CASSPSRGYTDTQYF. The CDR3 DNA reads TGCGCCAGCAGCCCGAGCAGGGGATACACAGATACGCAGTATTTT.

The gene calls are TRBV27 and TRBJ1-4, with 12 bases matching TRBD1. J gave up 6 bases and V 0 bases, and 2 bases lay outside the gene matches. Germline loops: CDR1 MNHEY, CDR2 SMNVEV (reference sequence). The CDR3 contains 16 residues. The CDR3 nucleotides read TGTGCCAGCAGTTTATCGGGACAGGGGGCGGATGAAAAACTGTTTTTT. As protein: CASSLSGQGADEKLFF.

The chain combines TRBV28 with TRBJ1-2; 8 bases align to TRBD1. The V and J ends lost 4 bases and 0 bases, in that order; junction bases with no gene match: 7. In germline, CDR1 is MDHEN, CDR2 SYDVKM. The CDR3 covers 16 residues. In DNA, the CDR3 is TGTGCCAGCAGTTACGCGGGACAGGTTCCTAACTATGGCTACACCTTC. This codes for CASSYAGQVPNYGYTF.

CDR3 nucleotides: TGTGCCACGGTCCCCGAGGGAGCTTTCTTT. Its translation: CATVPEGAFF. V and J are TRBV6-5 and TRBJ1-1; no definite D call. This CDR3 comprises 10 residues. Trimming shortened V by 10 bases and J by 10 bases, and 13 bases separated the two germline ends. CDR1 and CDR2 (germline): MNHEY, SVGAGI.

The chain couples TRBV12-5 to TRBJ1-6, with D hard to call. The CDR3 is 14 amino acids. Germline V lookup: CDR1 LGHNT, CDR2 FRNRAP. The germline V and J ends were trimmed by 2 bases and 7 bases, with 9 bases remaining between them. The CDR3 loop is CASGLSVRNSPLHF. The CDR3 bases are TGTGCTAGTGGTTTGTCGGTGAGGAATTCACCCCTCCACTTT.

The J gene is TRBJ1-3, the V gene TRBV5-6, with 7 nucleotides matching TRBD1. V gave up 4 bases and J gave up 0 bases; unmatched junction bases: 4. Germline V CDR1 and CDR2: SGHDT, YYEEEE. This CDR3 has 15 amino acids. CDR3 bases: TGTGCCAGCAGCGATACAGGGGCCTCTGGAAACACCATATATTTT. Residues: CASSDTGASGNTIYF.

The chain uses TRBV18 and TRBJ1-1; D uncertain. The CDR3 is 14 amino acids. With 2 bases removed from V and 1 base from J, the gap between germline ends came to 8 bases. The germline V gene encodes CDR1 KGHSH and CDR2 LQKENI. The DNA of the CDR3 is TGTGCCAGCTCACCAATGCGGGCGAACACTGAAGCTTTCTTT. Encoded protein: CASSPMRANTEAFF.

The chain links TRBV2 to TRBJ1-5; D not resolved. The CDR3 is made up of 14 amino acids. Germline V lookup: CDR1 SNHLY, CDR2 FYNNEI. Trimming shortened V by 3 bases and J by 7 bases, and 13 bases separated the two germline ends. The CDR3 region is CASSERVGGQPQHF. The CDR3 DNA reads TGTGCCAGCAGTGAGCGCGTAGGCGGACAGCCCCAGCATTTT.

The chain links TRBV10-3 to TRBJ1-2; 8 bases are a match to TRBD1. The CDR3 consists of 14 residues. Trimming at V came to 6 bases and at J to 3 bases, leaving 6 bases not matched to a gene. CDR1 is ENHRY and CDR2 is SYGVKD in the germline V gene. In nucleotides, the CDR3 is TGTGCCATCAGCCCGGACAGGGAGGACTATGGCTACACCTTC. It yields the protein CAISPDREDYGYTF.

J is TRBJ2-2 and V is TRBV29-1, with TRBD1 as a possible D gene (6 bases). The CDR3 length is 15 residues. Looked up from germline, CDR1 is SQVTM and CDR2 is ANQGSEA. V was trimmed by 6 bases and J by 5 bases, leaving 19 bases between them. CDR3 loop: CSVSQGNGITGELFF. CDR3 coding DNA: TGCAGCGTCTCACAGGGAAATGGGATAACCGGGGAGCTGTTTTTT.

The chain carries TRBV12-3 or TRBV12-4 and TRBJ2-3; D unclear. CDR3 length equals 13 residues. V was pared by 1 base and J by 8 bases, with 10 bases between. This CDR3 is CASSLVLEATQYF. CDR3 coding DNA: TGTGCCAGCAGTTTAGTGCTAGAGGCTACGCAGTATTTT.

This chain connects TRBV9 to TRBJ1-4; D unresolved. CDR3 length equals 13 residues. V lost 0 bases, J lost 5 bases, and 5 bases lay in between. Germline assignment: CDR1 SGDLS and CDR2 YYNGEE. This chain's CDR3 is CASSVGLNEKLFF. The CDR3 DNA follows: TGTGCCAGCAGCGTAGGTCTGAATGAAAAACTGTTTTTT.

The CDR3 loop reads CASSINRVVLGNTIYF. CDR3 DNA sequence: TGTGCCAGCAGCATAAACAGGGTTGTTCTTGGAAACACCATATATTTT. J is TRBJ1-3 and V is TRBV7-8; the D gene is possibly TRBD1 (6 bases). The CDR3 is made up of 16 amino acids. Trimming removed 5 bases at V and 3 bases at J, with 17 bases between. Germline assignment: CDR1 SGHVS and CDR2 FQNEAQ.

This chain links TRBV12-5 with TRBJ2-7; D is ambiguous. CDR3 length equals 11 residues. Deletions cut 3 bases from V and 5 bases from J, with 5 bases between. Germline V gene lookup returns CDR1 LGHNT and CDR2 FRNRAP. CDR3 sequence: CASGFVNEQYF. CDR3 bases: TGTGCTAGTGGTTTCGTAAACGAGCAGTACTTC.

Here the CDR3 reads CASSFGGGRDTQYF. CDR3 in DNA: TGTGCCAGCAGTTTCGGGGGGGGCCGGGATACGCAGTATTTT. This sequence joins TRBV27 and TRBJ2-3, with 8 bases that match TRBD2. Germline assignment: CDR1 MNHEY and CDR2 SMNVEV (reference sequence). V shed 3 bases, J shed 6 bases, and the junction held 5 bases outside the gene matches. This CDR3 comprises 14 residues.

The chain combines TRBV10-3 with TRBJ2-2; D is undetermined. V was clipped by 4 bases and J by 3 bases, with 6 bases between them. Germline V lookup: CDR1 ENHRY, CDR2 SYGVKD. CDR3 length: 13 amino acids. In DNA, the CDR3 is TGTGCCATCAGTGGACTGTACACCGGGGAGCTGTTTTTT. Amino acid sequence: CAISGLYTGELFF.

Regarding this clone: This sample includes further DNA sequences coding for the same CDR3. This rearrangement joins TRBV7-9 to TRBJ1-5; no clear D gene. Germline V CDR1 and CDR2: SEHNR, FQNEAQ (reference sequence). CDR3 length: 13 amino acids. V was clipped by 2 bases and J by 2 bases, with 4 bases between them. This chain's CDR3 is CASSLQGNQPQHF. CDR3 coding DNA: TGTGCCAGCAGCTTACAGGGCAATCAGCCCCAGCATTTT.

The J gene is TRBJ2-3, the V gene TRBV10-3, with D possibly matching TRBD1 (6 bases). The germline gives CDR1 ENHRY, CDR2 SYGVKD. Between the trimmed V and J ends, which lost 2 bases and 0 bases, there was a span of 12 bases. The CDR3 totals 16 residues. Written as DNA, the CDR3 is TGTGCCATCAGTGAGGCCGGGACAAAGAGCACAGATACGCAGTATTTT. Its protein is CAISEAGTKSTDTQYF.

The chain links TRBV4-1 to TRBJ2-3, with D tentatively TRBD2 (6 bases). Trimming removed 0 bases from V and 2 bases from J, with 12 bases in between. The germline V gene encodes CDR1 MGHRA and CDR2 YSYEKL. There are 16 residues in the CDR3. CDR3 nucleotide sequence: TGCGCCAGCAGCCAAGATCGGGACTTTCTCACAGATACGCAGTATTTT. Residues: CASSQDRDFLTDTQYF.

The table lists this clone with a count of one. The rearrangement uses TRBV12-3 or TRBV12-4 and TRBJ1-2; 9 bases align to TRBD1. The trim removed 6 bases at V and 6 bases at J, leaving 5 bases unmatched. This CDR3 has 13 amino acids. CDR3 in amino acids: CASRTGGEDGYTF. CDR3 DNA: TGTGCCAGCAGAACAGGGGGCGAGGATGGCTACACCTTC.

The rearrangement uses TRBV19 and TRBJ2-1; tentatively, D is TRBD1 (6 bases). V lost 6 bases to trimming and J lost 6 bases, with 18 bases between them. The CDR3 sequence is 15 residues long. Germline CDR1 and CDR2: LNHDA and SQIVND (reference sequence). The CDR3 region has the DNA TGTGCCAGTAGCACCATGGGGGCCAACCTCAATGAGCAGTTCTTC. Translating it yields CASSTMGANLNEQFF. Looking up the rest from reference TRBV19 and TRBJ2-1 gives the full variable domain: DGGITQSPKYLFRKEGQNVTLSCEQNLNHDAMYWYRQDPGQGLRLIYYSQIVNDFQKGDIAEGYSVSREKKESFPLTVTSAQKNPTAFYLCASSTMGANLNEQFFGPGTRLTVL.